The source of this TCR beta chain is a study of cytomegalovirus exposure and HLA in healthy donors. Study outcomes and limitations: In a later analysis, donors in an Asian-associated ancestry cluster reportedly had fewer N-insertions in productive TCRs than the cohort mean. On later analysis, the bulk of CMV-associated TCR beta chains appeared to be HLA-restricted. Testing in vitro showed three CMV-associated chains specific for CMV antigens.

A word on this clone: Its specificity is not known.

PCR involved 60 Vbeta and 13 Jbeta primers. Profiling relied on immunoSEQ multiplex PCR, and the TCRdb table lists in-frame clones only, not all of them. Of some 170,000 clones in the sample, more than 80% are singletons; the top ten hold roughly 4.4%. The CDR3 contains 15 residues. The ends were cut back, 3 bases at V and 5 bases at J, with 15 bases in the middle. Per the germline V gene, CDR1 is SGDLS and CDR2 is YYNGEE. The sample taken for sequencing was PBMCs. The source is a woman between 18 and 29 years old in good health and CMV-seropositive. The chain has TRBV9 and TRBJ2-1, with a weak D call TRBD2 (7 bases). The CDR3 DNA reads as TGTGCCAGCAGCGAGGGGGGGGTCGGGGACAATGAGCAGTTCTTC. This gives the protein CASSEGGVGDNEQFF.